The T cell receptor beta chain under discussion was sequenced for a study of blood T cell repertoires in COVID-19 (dated by TCRdb to about 2020). For the study in its entirety: Samples from collaborators originated in the United States, Italy and Spain and spanned both the acute and convalescent phases of COVID-19. The dataset comprised deeply sampled blood TCRbeta repertoires from subjects exposed to, actively infected with, or recovered from COVID-19. Where available, HLA class I and class II types were taken from metadata supplied by the sample provider and were not determined by assay-based typing. Nearly every sample came with metadata listing a de-identified subject ID, COVID-19 status, age in years and sex. A freely available public database, intended as a resource for researchers studying the immune response to SARS-CoV-2, is where the repertoires were released. The samples were drawn from two sources: the first 160 participants of the ongoing ImmuneRACE study, and 1,000 to 1,500 subjects contributed by 6 global collaborators. The prospective study material was composed of cDNA or gDNA derived from T cells, B-cell-depleted T cells, or PBMCs.

At one collaborating source in Seattle, patients were enrolled during active infection and were followed longitudinally through the course of disease. Each collaborating institution followed its own protocols to collect whole blood in K2EDTA tubes. For TCRbeta analysis, collaborators shipped samples in one of three forms: frozen whole blood, isolated PBMCs, or DNA extracted from either of those sample types. Spanning cysteine to phenylalanine, the CDR3 consists of 15 amino acids. The entry retains the CDR3 DNA only, 45 bases that are in frame from base 1. The CDR1 and CDR2 encoded by the germline V gene are SNHLY and FYNNEI. The junction shows trimming of 6 bases on V and 4 bases on J, and the gene matches do not reach 3 bases of it. On the study overall, not on this receptor specifically: The quantity of clinical and demographic metadata differed by source and by participant and was supplied without curation.

Comments on this clone: Its antigen target is currently unknown. The sample holds no much larger clone one base away, and base qualities are not on file.

TCRbeta CDR3 regions were amplified from genomic DNA using the immunoSEQ Assay, a bias-controlled multiplex PCR. Per the original workflow: The number of nucleated cells in each sample was estimated from the amplification of reference gene primers within the assay. To quantify the absolute abundance of each unique TCRbeta CDR3 rearrangement, sequence reads were collapsed and filtered. For each sample, productive Simpson clonality was calculated as the square root of Simpson's diversity index over productive rearrangements. TCRdb's version of the immuneACCESS table is confined to in-frame rearrangements and falls short of the full clone set. An unresolved V gene accounts for under half of the shortfall where checked; the remainder is of unknown origin. V and J calls and clone size are copied from that table; D and trimming were computed from the DNA. Recorded for this sample are more than 250,000 clones; 90% of them occurred a single time. 6.3% of the sample is held by the ten biggest clonotypes.

The origin of this receptor is a woman in her forties or fifties with COVID-19, enrolled during active disease. The chain is assembled from TRBV2 and TRBJ2-2; TRBD1 agrees with 12 junctional bases. The sample comprised peripheral blood. The CDR3 reads CASRGQGAGTGELFF. Here is the DNA: TGTGCCAGCAGGGGACAGGGGGCGGGCACCGGGGAGCTGTTTTTT.